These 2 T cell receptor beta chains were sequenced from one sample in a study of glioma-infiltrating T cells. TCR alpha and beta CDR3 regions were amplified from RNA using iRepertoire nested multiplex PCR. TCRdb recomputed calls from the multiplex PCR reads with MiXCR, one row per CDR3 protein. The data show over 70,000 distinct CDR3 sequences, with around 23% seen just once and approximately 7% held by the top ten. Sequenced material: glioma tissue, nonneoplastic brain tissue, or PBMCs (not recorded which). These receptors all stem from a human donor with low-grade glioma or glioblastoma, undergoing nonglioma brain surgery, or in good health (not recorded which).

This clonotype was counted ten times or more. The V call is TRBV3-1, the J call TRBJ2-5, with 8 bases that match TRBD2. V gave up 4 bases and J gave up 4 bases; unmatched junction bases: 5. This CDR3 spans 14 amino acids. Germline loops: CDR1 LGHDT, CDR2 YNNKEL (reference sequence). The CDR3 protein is CASSRGTRRETQYF. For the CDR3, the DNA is TGTGCCAGCAGCCGGGGGACTAGGCGAGAGACCCAGTACTTC.

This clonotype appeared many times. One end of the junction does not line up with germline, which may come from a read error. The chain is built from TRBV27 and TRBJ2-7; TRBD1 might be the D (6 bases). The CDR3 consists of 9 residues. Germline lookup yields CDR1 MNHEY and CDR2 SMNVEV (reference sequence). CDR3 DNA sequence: TGTGCCAGCAGTTCACAGGGTTCATTC. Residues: CASSSQGSF.